The 15 T cell receptor beta chains listed next were all sequenced from one sample in a study of cytomegalovirus exposure and HLA in healthy donors. Vbeta (60) and Jbeta (13) primers were used in the PCR. The method was immunoSEQ multiplex PCR; TCRdb's version includes in-frame clones alone and lacks a portion of them. This sample yields 210,000 or so clones, of which roughly 79% are seen a single time; 1.5% to 2% belongs to the top ten. Material: PBMCs. The receptors were gathered from a man aged 18 to 29 in good health and CMV-seronegative.

The chain employs TRBV27 and TRBJ2-1; TRBD2 matches 7 bases. V shed 2 bases, J shed 10 bases, and the junction held 8 bases outside the gene matches. This CDR3 is built from 14 residues. Germline assignment: CDR1 MNHEY and CDR2 SMNVEV (reference sequence). The CDR3 loop reads CASSLVAGEGEQFF. In nucleotides, the CDR3 is TGTGCCAGCAGTTTAGTGGCGGGAGAGGGCGAGCAGTTCTTC.

The chain links TRBV5-7 to TRBJ2-3; TRBD2 matches 8 bases. TRBV5-7 is classed as an ORF, of uncertain function. Trimming cost V 4 bases and J 4 bases; bases outside gene matches: 11. The CDR3 loop spans 16 amino acids. CDR3 residues: CASSRLPGGGADTQYF. CDR3 DNA sequence: TGTGCCAGCAGCAGACTTCCGGGGGGGGGTGCAGATACGCAGTATTTT.

The rearrangement links TRBV6-6 to TRBJ2-4, with D perhaps matching TRBD1 (6 bases). The germline V and J ends were trimmed by 5 bases and 1 base, with 15 bases remaining between them. Looked up from germline, CDR1 is MNHNY and CDR2 is SVGAGI (reference sequence). The CDR3 has 16 amino acids. The CDR3 spells CASSNNRDTAKNIQYF. The CDR3 nucleotides are TGTGCCAGCAGTAACAACAGGGACACGGCCAAAAACATTCAGTACTTC.

V usage is TRBV4-1 and J usage is TRBJ2-1, with a possible D match to TRBD2 (7 bases). The CDR3 extends over 16 amino acids. CDR1 and CDR2 (germline): MGHRA, YSYEKL. Trimming took off 0 bases at V and 4 bases at J, with 13 bases between the two ends. Here the CDR3 DNA reads TGCGCCAGCAGCCAAGAATACGGGGGGCCGTACAATGAGCAGTTCTTC. It translates to CASSQEYGGPYNEQFF.

The chain joins TRBV7-8 to TRBJ2-1; 10 positions agree with TRBD2. The trim removed 5 bases at V and 4 bases at J, leaving 8 bases unmatched. This CDR3 has 16 amino acids. The germline V gene encodes CDR1 SGHVS and CDR2 FQNEAQ. The CDR3 DNA follows: TGTGCCAGCAGCCCCTCGGCACTAGCGGGGTACAATGAGCAGTTCTTC. Translating it yields CASSPSALAGYNEQFF.

The chain has TRBV7-8 and TRBJ2-3, with TRBD1 as a possible D gene (6 bases). The CDR3 totals 15 residues. V was trimmed by 3 bases and J by 2 bases, leaving 12 bases between them. Germline assignment: CDR1 SGHVS and CDR2 FQNEAQ. CDR3 DNA sequence: TGTGCCAGCAGCTTGGGGACAACCAACACAGATACGCAGTATTTT. Amino acids: CASSLGTTNTDTQYF.

This clone was counted a few times. V and J are TRBV6-1 and TRBJ2-7; TRBD1 might be the D (6 bases). Deletions cut 11 bases from V and 1 base from J, with 21 bases between. Germline-derived CDR1 and CDR2 are MNHNS and SASEGT. This CDR3 region has 15 residues. As DNA, the CDR3 is TGTGCCGCTCGTTGGGGGCGAGGAGGATCCTACGAGCAGTACTTC. This codes for CAARWGRGGSYEQYF.

The gene calls are TRBV5-1 and TRBJ1-1; 9 bases are shared with TRBD1. The CDR3 runs to 16 residues. From germline, CDR1 is SGHRS and CDR2 YFSETQ. The V segment lost 4 bases and the J segment 0 bases; nucleotides outside the gene matches: 7. As DNA, the CDR3 is TGCGCCAGCAGCGCGACAGGGGGGCGGATGAACACTGAAGCTTTCTTT. It yields the protein CASSATGGRMNTEAFF.

The V gene is TRBV29-1, the J gene TRBJ1-2, with D uncertain. V lost 4 bases, J lost 0 bases, and 9 bases lay in between. This CDR3 contains 13 residues. Per the germline V gene, CDR1 is SQVTM and CDR2 is ANQGSEA. The CDR3 reads CSVGAGTNYGYTF. CDR3 in DNA: TGCAGCGTTGGGGCAGGCACTAACTATGGCTACACCTTC.

V gene TRBV9 combines with J gene TRBJ2-7; a possible D gene is TRBD2 (6 bases). This CDR3 comprises 15 residues. Germline V CDR1 and CDR2: SGDLS, YYNGEE. The germline V and J ends were trimmed by 0 bases and 4 bases, with 14 bases remaining between them. The CDR3 reads CASSVGVVEGYEQYF. The DNA for the CDR3 is TGTGCCAGCAGCGTAGGAGTGGTGGAGGGATACGAGCAGTACTTC.

The chain carries TRBV18 and TRBJ2-3, with TRBD1 identical over 7 bases. Germline CDR1 is KGHSH and CDR2 is LQKENI. The length of the CDR3 is 17 residues. The V segment lost 5 bases and the J segment 1 base; nucleotides outside the gene matches: 12. The CDR3 reads CASSLGLPGTGTDTQYF. In DNA, the CDR3 is TGTGCCAGCTCATTGGGCCTACCCGGGACAGGCACAGATACGCAGTATTTT.

The rearrangement uses TRBV5-1 and TRBJ1-3, with D unclear. The germline V and J ends were trimmed by 2 bases and 0 bases, with 9 bases remaining between them. The CDR3 contains 15 residues. Germline loops: CDR1 SGHRS, CDR2 YFSETQ. This CDR3 is CASSFDRDSGNTIYF. The CDR3 DNA sequence: TGCGCCAGCAGCTTTGACCGGGACTCTGGAAACACCATATATTTT.

The chain employs TRBV2 and TRBJ1-1, with D possibly being TRBD1 (5 bases). This CDR3 comprises 16 residues. V was cut by 0 bases and J by 0 bases, with 11 bases left in between. Germline V gene lookup returns CDR1 SNHLY and CDR2 FYNNEI. CDR3 DNA: TGTGCCAGCAGTGAAGCGCTCCAGGGCATGAACACTGAAGCTTTCTTT. This encodes CASSEALQGMNTEAFF.

This clone was found once. The chain employs TRBV7-6 and TRBJ2-1; 7 nucleotides line up with TRBD1. The CDR3 spans 13 residues. Germline CDR1 reads SGHVS; CDR2 reads FNYEAQ. With 5 bases clipped from V and 3 bases from J, the junction kept 1 base outside the gene matches. CDR3 sequence reads: CASSPGGYNEQFF. The CDR3 bases are TGTGCCAGCAGCCCAGGGGGCTACAATGAGCAGTTCTTC.

The rearrangement links TRBV11-3 to TRBJ1-1; D is perhaps TRBD1 (5 bases). The germline CDR1 and CDR2 sequences are SGHNT and YENEEA. The CDR3 has 14 residues. The V end lost 0 bases, the J end lost 5 bases, and 10 bases lay between the germline ends. Written as DNA, the CDR3 is TGTGCCAGCAGCTTAGAGGGGGGAGGAACTGAAGCTTTCTTT. This gives the protein CASSLEGGGTEAFF.